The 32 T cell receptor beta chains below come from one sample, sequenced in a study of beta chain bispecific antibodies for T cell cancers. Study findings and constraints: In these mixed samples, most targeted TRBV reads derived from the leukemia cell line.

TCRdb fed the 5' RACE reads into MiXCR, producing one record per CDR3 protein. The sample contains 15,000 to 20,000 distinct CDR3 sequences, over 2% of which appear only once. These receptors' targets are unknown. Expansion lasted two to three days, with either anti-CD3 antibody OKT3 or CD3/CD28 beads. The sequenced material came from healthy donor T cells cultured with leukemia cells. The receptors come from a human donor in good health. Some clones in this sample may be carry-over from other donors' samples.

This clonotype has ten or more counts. This CDR3 reads CSAETGARNQPQHF. CDR3 nucleotides: TGCAGTGCGGAGACCGGAGCGAGGAATCAGCCCCAGCATTTT. The rearrangement links TRBV20-1 to TRBJ1-5; D not certain. The CDR3 loop spans 14 amino acids. V was pared by 6 bases and J by 4 bases, with 16 bases between. Per germline, CDR1 DFQATT and CDR2 SNEGSKA (reference sequence).

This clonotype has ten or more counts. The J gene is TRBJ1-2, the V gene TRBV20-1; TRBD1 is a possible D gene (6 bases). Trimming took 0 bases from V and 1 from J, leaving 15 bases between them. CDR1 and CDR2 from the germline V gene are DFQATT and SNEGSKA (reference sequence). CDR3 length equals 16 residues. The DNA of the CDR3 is TGCAGTGCTAGAGAGCCGAAACTAGGGGGTAACTATGGCTACACCTTC. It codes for CSAREPKLGGNYGYTF.

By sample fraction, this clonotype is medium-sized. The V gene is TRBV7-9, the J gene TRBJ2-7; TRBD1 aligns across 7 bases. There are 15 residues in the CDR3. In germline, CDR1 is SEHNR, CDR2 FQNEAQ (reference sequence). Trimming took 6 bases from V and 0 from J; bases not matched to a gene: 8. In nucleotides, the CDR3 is TGTGCCAGCAGTTGGGACAGTCGTTCCTCCTACGAGCAGTACTTC. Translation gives CASSWDSRSSYEQYF. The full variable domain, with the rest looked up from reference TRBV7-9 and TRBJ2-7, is DTGVSQNPRHKITKRGQNVTFRCDPISEHNRLYWYRQTLGQGPEFLTYFQNEAQLEKSRLLSDRFSAERPKGSFSTLEIQRTEQGDSAMYLCASSWDSRSSYEQYFGPGTRLTVT.

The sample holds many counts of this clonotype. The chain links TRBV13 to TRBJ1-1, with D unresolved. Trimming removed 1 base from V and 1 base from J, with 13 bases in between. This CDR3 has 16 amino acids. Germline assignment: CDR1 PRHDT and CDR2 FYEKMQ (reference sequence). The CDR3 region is CASSLVTETSNTEAFF. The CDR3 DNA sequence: TGTGCCAGCAGCTTAGTTACAGAGACCTCGAACACTGAAGCTTTCTTT. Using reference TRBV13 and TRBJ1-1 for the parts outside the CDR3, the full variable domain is AAGVIQSPRHLIKEKRETATLKCYPIPRHDTVYWYQQGPGQDPQFLISFYEKMQSDKGSIPDRFSAQQFSDYHSELNMSSLELGDSALYFCASSLVTETSNTEAFFGQGTRLTVV.

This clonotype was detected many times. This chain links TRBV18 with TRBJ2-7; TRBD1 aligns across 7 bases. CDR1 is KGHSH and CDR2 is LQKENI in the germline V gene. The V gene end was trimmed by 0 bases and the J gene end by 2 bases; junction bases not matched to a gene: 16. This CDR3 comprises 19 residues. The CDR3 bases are TGTGCCAGCTCACCACCCCTGGTAGCCGGGGACAGTAATACCTACGAGCAGTACTTC. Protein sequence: CASSPPLVAGDSNTYEQYF.

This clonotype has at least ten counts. The CDR3: CASSLGAVGTHTDTQYF. CDR3 in DNA: TGTGCCAGCAGCTTAGGGGCGGTAGGGACCCACACAGATACGCAGTATTTT. J is TRBJ2-3 and V is TRBV7-3, with D tentatively TRBD1 or TRBD2 (5 bases each). Trimming pared 2 bases from V and 2 bases from J, leaving 17 bases between. Germline assignment: CDR1 SGHTA and CDR2 FQGTGA. The CDR3 extends over 17 amino acids. The full variable domain, rest sourced from reference TRBV7-3 and TRBJ2-3, is GAGVSQTPSNKVTEKGKYVELRCDPISGHTALYWYRQSLGQGPEFLIYFQGTGAADDSGLPNDRFFAVRPEGSVSTLKIQRTERGDSAVYLCASSLGAVGTHTDTQYFGPGTRLTVL.

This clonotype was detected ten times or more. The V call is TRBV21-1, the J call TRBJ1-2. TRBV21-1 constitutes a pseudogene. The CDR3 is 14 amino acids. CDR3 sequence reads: CASSKDIGHHGYTF. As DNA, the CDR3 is TGTGCCAGCAGCAAAGACATTGGGCACCATGGCTACACCTTC.

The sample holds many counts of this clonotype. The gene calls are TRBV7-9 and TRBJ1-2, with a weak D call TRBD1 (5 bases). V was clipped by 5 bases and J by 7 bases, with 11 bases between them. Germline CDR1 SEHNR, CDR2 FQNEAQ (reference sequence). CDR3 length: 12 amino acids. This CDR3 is CASSVQGSGYTF. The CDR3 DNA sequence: TGTGCCAGCAGCGTCCAGGGTAGTGGCTACACCTTC.

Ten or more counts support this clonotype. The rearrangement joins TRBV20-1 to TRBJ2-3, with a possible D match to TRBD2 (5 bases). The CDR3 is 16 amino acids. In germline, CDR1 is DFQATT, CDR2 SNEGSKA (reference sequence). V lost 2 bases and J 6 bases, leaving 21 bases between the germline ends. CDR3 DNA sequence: TGCAGTGCTAGATCGGGGTCGACCGTCCGGGTGGATACGCAGTATTTT. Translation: CSARSGSTVRVDTQYF.

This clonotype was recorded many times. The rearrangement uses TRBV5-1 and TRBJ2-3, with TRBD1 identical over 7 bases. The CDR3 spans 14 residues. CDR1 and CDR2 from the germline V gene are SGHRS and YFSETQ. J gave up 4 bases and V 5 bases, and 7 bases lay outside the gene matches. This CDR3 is CASSSEGGADTQYF. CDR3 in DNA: TGCGCCAGCAGTTCGGAAGGGGGCGCAGATACGCAGTATTTT.

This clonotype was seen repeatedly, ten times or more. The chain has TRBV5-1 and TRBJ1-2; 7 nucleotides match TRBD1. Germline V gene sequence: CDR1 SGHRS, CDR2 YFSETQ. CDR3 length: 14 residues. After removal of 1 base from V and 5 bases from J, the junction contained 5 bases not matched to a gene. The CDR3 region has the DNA TGCGCCAGCAGCTTGACAGGGGCACTATATGGCTACACCTTC. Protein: CASSLTGALYGYTF.

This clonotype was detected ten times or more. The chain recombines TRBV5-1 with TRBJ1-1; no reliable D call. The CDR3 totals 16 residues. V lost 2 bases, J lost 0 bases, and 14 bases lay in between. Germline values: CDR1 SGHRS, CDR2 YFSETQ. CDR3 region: CASSFAPEAMNTEAFF. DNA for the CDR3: TGCGCCAGCAGCTTCGCGCCGGAGGCCATGAACACTGAAGCTTTCTTT.

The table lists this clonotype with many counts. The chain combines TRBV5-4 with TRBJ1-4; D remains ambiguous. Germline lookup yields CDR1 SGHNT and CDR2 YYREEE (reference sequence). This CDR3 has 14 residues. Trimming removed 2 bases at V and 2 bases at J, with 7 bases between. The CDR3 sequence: CASSFYSTNEKLFF. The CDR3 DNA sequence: TGTGCCAGCAGCTTTTACAGTACTAATGAAAAACTGTTTTTT.

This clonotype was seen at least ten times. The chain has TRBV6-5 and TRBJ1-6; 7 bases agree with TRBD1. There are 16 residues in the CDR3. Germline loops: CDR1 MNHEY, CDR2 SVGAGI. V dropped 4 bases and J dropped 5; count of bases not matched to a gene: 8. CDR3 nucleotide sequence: TGTGCCAGCAGTTCGAGCCCAGGGGGTAATAATTCACCCCTCCACTTT. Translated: CASSSSPGGNNSPLHF.

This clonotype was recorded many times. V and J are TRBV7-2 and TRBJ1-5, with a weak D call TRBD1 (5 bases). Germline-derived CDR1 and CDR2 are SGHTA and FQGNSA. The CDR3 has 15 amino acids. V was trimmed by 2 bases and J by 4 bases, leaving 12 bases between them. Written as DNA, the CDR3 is TGTGCCAGCAGCTTATGGCGCAGGGCAAATCAGCCCCAGCATTTT. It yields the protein CASSLWRRANQPQHF.

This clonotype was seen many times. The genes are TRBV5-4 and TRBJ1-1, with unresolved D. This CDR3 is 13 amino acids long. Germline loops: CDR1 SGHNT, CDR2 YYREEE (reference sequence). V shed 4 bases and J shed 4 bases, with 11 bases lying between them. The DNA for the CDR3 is TGTGCCAGCAGCCCCGCTTGGGGCACTGAAGCTTTCTTT. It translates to CASSPAWGTEAFF.

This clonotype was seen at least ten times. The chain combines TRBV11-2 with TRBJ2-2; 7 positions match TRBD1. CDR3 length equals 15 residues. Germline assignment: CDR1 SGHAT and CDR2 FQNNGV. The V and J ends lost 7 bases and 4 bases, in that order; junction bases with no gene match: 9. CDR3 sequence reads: CASKRLGQPTGELFF. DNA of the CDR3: TGTGCCAGCAAACGCTTGGGACAGCCCACCGGGGAGCTGTTTTTT.

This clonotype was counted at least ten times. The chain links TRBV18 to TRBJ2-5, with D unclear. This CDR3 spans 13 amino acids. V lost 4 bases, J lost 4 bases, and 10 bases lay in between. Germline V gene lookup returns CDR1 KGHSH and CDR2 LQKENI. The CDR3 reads CASSLSVRETQYF. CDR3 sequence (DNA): TGTGCCAGCTCACTTTCGGTCCGAGAGACCCAGTACTTC.

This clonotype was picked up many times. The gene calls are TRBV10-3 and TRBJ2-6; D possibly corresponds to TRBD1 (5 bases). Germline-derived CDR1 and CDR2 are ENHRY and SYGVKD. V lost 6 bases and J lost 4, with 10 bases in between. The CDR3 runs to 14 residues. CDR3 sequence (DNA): TGTGCCATCAGGAGAGACAGCGGGGCCAACGTCCTGACTTTC. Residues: CAIRRDSGANVLTF.

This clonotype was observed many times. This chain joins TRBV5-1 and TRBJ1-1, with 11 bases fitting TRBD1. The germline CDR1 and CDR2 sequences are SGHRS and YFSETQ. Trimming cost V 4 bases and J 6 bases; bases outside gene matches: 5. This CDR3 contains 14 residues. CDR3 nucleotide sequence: TGCGCCAGCAGCCCCGGGACAGGGGGGCCTGAAGCTTTCTTT. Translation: CASSPGTGGPEAFF.

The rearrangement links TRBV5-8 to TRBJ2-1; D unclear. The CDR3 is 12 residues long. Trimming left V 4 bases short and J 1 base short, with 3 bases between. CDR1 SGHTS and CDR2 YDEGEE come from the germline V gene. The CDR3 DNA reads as TGTGCCAGCAGCCCATCCTACAATGAGCAGTTCTTC. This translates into CASSPSYNEQFF. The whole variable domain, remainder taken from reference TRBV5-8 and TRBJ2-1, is EAGVTQSPTHLIKTRGQQATLRCSPISGHTSVYWYQQALGLGLQFLLWYDEGEERNRGNFPPRFSGRQFPNYSSELNVNALELEDSALYLCASSPSYNEQFFGPGTRLTVL.

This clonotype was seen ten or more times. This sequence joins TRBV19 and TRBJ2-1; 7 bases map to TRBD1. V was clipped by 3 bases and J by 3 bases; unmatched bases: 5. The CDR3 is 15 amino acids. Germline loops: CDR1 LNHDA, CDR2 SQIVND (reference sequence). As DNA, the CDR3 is TGTGCCAGTAGTATTACTGGACAGGTCTACAATGAGCAGTTCTTC. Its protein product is CASSITGQVYNEQFF. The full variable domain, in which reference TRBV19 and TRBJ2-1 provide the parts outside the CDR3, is DGGITQSPKYLFRKEGQNVTLSCEQNLNHDAMYWYRQDPGQGLRLIYYSQIVNDFQKGDIAEGYSVSREKKESFPLTVTSAQKNPTAFYLCASSITGQVYNEQFFGPGTRLTVL.

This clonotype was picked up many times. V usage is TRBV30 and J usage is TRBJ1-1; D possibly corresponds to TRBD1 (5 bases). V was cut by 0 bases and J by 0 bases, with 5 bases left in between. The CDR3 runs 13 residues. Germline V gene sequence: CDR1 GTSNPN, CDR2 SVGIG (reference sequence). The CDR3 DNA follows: TGTGCCTGGAGTGTGACAGTGAACACTGAAGCTTTCTTT. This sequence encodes CAWSVTVNTEAFF.

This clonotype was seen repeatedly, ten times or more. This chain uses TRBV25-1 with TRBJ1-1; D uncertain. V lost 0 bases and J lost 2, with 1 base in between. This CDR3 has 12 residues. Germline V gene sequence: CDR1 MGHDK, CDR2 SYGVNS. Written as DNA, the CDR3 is TGTGCCAGCAGTGAATACAACACTGAAGCTTTCTTT. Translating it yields CASSEYNTEAFF.

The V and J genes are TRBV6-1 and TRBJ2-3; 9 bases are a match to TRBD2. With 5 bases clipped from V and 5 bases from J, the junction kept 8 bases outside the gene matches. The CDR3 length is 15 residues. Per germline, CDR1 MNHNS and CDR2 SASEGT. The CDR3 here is CASSPAGGQQDTQYF. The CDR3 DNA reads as TGTGCCAGCAGTCCGGCGGGGGGGCAGCAAGATACGCAGTATTTT.

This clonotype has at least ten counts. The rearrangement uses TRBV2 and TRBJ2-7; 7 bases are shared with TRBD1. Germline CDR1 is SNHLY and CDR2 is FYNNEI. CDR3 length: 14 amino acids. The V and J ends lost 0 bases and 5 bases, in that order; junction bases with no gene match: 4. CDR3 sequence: CASSEAGQYHEQYF. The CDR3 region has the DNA TGTGCCAGCAGTGAAGCGGGACAGTACCACGAGCAGTACTTC.

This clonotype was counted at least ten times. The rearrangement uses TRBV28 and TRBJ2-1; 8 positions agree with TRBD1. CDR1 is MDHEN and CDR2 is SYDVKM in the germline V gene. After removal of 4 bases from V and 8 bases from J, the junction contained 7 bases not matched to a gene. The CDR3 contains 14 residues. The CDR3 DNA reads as TGTGCCAGCAGTTCCCTGGACAGGGTTGATGAGCAGTTCTTC. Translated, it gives CASSSLDRVDEQFF. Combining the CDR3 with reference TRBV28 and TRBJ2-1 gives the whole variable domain DVKVTQSSRYLVKRTGEKVFLECVQDMDHENMFWYRQDPGLGLRLIYFSYDVKMKEKGDIPEGYSVSREKKERFSLILESASTNQTSMYLCASSSLDRVDEQFFGPGTRLTVL.

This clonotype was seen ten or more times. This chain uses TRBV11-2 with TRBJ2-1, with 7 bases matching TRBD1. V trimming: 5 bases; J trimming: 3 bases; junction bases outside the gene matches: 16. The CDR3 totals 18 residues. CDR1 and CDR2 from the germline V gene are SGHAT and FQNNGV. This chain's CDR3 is CASSVQGQATRGYNEQFF. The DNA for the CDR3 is TGTGCCAGCAGCGTACAGGGGCAGGCTACCCGGGGCTACAATGAGCAGTTCTTC. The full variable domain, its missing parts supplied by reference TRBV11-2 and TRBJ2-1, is EAGVAQSPRYKIIEKRQSVAFWCNPISGHATLYWYQQILGQGPKLLIQFQNNGVVDDSQLPKDRFSAERLKGVDSTLKIQPAKLEDSAVYLCASSVQGQATRGYNEQFFGPGTRLTVL.

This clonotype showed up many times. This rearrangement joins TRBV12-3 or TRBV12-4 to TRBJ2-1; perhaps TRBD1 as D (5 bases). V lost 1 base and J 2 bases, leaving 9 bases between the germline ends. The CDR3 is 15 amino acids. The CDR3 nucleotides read TGTGCCAGCAGTTTAGATGGGGCCCCCTACAATGAGCAGTTCTTC. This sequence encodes CASSLDGAPYNEQFF.

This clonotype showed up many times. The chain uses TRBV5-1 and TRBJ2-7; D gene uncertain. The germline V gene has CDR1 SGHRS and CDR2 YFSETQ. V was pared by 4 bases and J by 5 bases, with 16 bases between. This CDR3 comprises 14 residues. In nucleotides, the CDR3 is TGCGCCAGCAGCCCACCCCCTGGTTTCGACGAGCAGTACTTC. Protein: CASSPPPGFDEQYF.

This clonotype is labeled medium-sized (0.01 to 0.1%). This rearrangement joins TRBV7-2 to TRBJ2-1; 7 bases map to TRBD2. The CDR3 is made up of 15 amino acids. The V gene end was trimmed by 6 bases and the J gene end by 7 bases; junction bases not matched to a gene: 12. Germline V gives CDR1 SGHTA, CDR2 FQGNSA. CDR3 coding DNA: TGTGCCAGCAGTCCCCCGGGCTGGGGGGGTAATGAGCAGTTCTTC. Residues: CASSPPGWGGNEQFF.

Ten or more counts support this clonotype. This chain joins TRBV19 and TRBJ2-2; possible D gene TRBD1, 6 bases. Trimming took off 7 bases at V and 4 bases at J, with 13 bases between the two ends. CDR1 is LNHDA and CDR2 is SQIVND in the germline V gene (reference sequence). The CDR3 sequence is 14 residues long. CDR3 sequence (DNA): TGTGCCAGTACCTCCGGGACACCCACCGGGGAGCTGTTTTTT. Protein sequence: CASTSGTPTGELFF.